The 29 T cell receptor beta chains in this list originate from one sample, sequenced in a study of T-cell memory formation after mild COVID-19. TCRdb recomputed calls from the 5' RACE reads with MiXCR, one row per CDR3 protein. The sample has roughly 450,000 distinct CDR3 sequences, roughly 17% seen once. Sequencing was carried out using PBMCs or a T cell subset sorted from them (not recorded which). The receptor source for this set is a man aged 18 to 30 who had mild COVID-19 (a few samples of this study predate the infection). Cell type and time point are not known.

This clonotype has a handful of counts. This chain uses TRBV7-9 with TRBJ2-1, with 9 bases fitting TRBD2. The CDR3 runs 15 residues. Germline trimming cut 1 base from V and 7 bases from J; bases unmatched to any gene: 5. From germline, CDR1 is SEHNR and CDR2 FQNEAQ (reference sequence). DNA of the CDR3: TGTGCCAGCAGCTTAGAACTGGCGGGGGGGAATGAGCAGTTCTTC. Translation: CASSLELAGGNEQFF.

V is TRBV18 and J is TRBJ2-7; no reliable D call. The germline V gene encodes CDR1 KGHSH and CDR2 LQKENI. The CDR3 is 14 amino acids. V lost 0 bases to trimming and J lost 0 bases, with 6 bases between them. CDR3 amino acids: CASSPPWDSYEQYF. The CDR3 DNA reads TGTGCCAGCTCACCACCTTGGGACTCCTACGAGCAGTACTTC.

Many counts were recorded for this clonotype. The chain carries TRBV3-1 and TRBJ2-1; TRBD1 or TRBD2 may be the D gene (8 bases each). V lost 2 bases and J 9 bases, leaving 14 bases between the germline ends. The germline V gene has CDR1 LGHDT and CDR2 YNNKEL (reference sequence). There are 14 residues in the CDR3. This chain's CDR3 is CASSQQGAGGEQFF. The CDR3 DNA reads as TGTGCCAGCAGCCAACAGGGGGCGGGAGGTGAGCAGTTCTTC.

The gene calls are TRBV30 and TRBJ1-1; D may be TRBD1 (5 bases). V lost 3 bases and J lost 1, with 12 bases in between. Germline values: CDR1 GTSNPN, CDR2 SVGIG (reference sequence). The CDR3 is 14 amino acids. The DNA of the CDR3 is TGTGCCTGGAGGGGCCCAGGGAGGAACACTGAAGCTTTCTTT. Translating gives CAWRGPGRNTEAFF.

This clonotype appeared a few times. The CDR3 coding sequence is TGCAGTGCTTACAGGGCCCACACTGAAGCTTTCTTT. This sequence encodes CSAYRAHTEAFF. The chain links TRBV20-1 to TRBJ1-1; TRBD1 might be the D (6 bases). The V end lost 5 bases, the J end lost 3 bases, and 10 bases lay between the germline ends. The germline gives CDR1 DFQATT, CDR2 SNEGSKA (reference sequence). The length of the CDR3 is 12 residues.

The V and J genes are TRBV11-2 and TRBJ2-3; the match to TRBD2 covers 8 bases. Per germline, CDR1 SGHAT and CDR2 FQNNGV. Trimming at V came to 2 bases and at J to 8 bases, leaving 9 bases not matched to a gene. The CDR3 covers 15 residues. Here the CDR3 reads CASSLPGLGDITQYF. The CDR3 coding sequence is TGTGCCAGCAGCTTACCGGGACTAGGGGACATTACGCAGTATTTT.

The V and J genes are TRBV20-1 and TRBJ2-3; 12 bases align to TRBD2. The CDR3 loop spans 14 amino acids. Germline V gives CDR1 DFQATT, CDR2 SNEGSKA (reference sequence). V dropped 5 bases and J dropped 5; count of bases not matched to a gene: 5. The DNA for the CDR3 is TGCAGTGCTCGGACTAGCGGGATTGGAGATACGCAGTATTTT. Translation: CSARTSGIGDTQYF.

The chain carries TRBV6-2 or TRBV6-3 and TRBJ2-3, with TRBD2 matching over 7 bases. The length of the CDR3 is 13 residues. Unmatched junction bases numbered 10, after V lost 7 bases and J lost 9 bases. Germline V gene data show CDR1 as MNHEY and CDR2 as SVGEGT. CDR3 in DNA: TGTGCCAGCACGGATGGGGACTATCGAACGCAGTATTTT. Protein: CASTDGDYRTQYF.

This clonotype was detected ten times or more. The gene calls are TRBV5-1 and TRBJ2-1; no clear D. CDR1 is SGHRS and CDR2 is YFSETQ in the germline V gene. V was trimmed by 1 base and J by 7 bases, leaving 9 bases between them. This CDR3 is 13 amino acids long. CDR3 sequence (DNA): TGCGCCAGCAGCTTGTGGTCCAATAATGAGCAGTTCTTC. Translating gives CASSLWSNNEQFF.

This clonotype occurred a few times. The chain links TRBV7-9 to TRBJ1-5; D remains unclear. This CDR3 spans 15 amino acids. Trimming removed 10 bases from V and 1 base from J, with 17 bases in between. Germline-derived CDR1 and CDR2 are SEHNR and FQNEAQ (reference sequence). CDR3 nucleotide sequence: TGTGCCACCCGGCGGATGGCCGGCAGCAATCAGCCCCAGCATTTT. Protein sequence: CATRRMAGSNQPQHF.

The chain has TRBV24-1 and TRBJ2-2; possibly TRBD1 for D (5 bases). From germline, CDR1 is KGHDR and CDR2 SFDVKD. V gave up 1 base and J gave up 8 bases, with 7 bases separating them. The CDR3 runs to 13 residues. DNA of the CDR3: TGTGCCACCAGTGATTTTAGGACAGGGGAGCTGTTTTTT. This gives the protein CATSDFRTGELFF.

This clonotype was seen a few times. The chain employs TRBV3-1 and TRBJ2-7; the D is unclear. CDR3 length equals 14 residues. Deletions cut 5 bases from V and 0 bases from J, with 11 bases between. Looked up from germline, CDR1 is LGHDT and CDR2 is YNNKEL (reference sequence). The CDR3 DNA sequence: TGTGCCAGCAGCTTAGGGCCTAGCTCCTACGAGCAGTACGTC. This gives the protein CASSLGPSSYEQYV.

The chain is built from TRBV18 and TRBJ1-2; the match to TRBD1 covers 7 bases. CDR1 is KGHSH and CDR2 is LQKENI in the germline V gene. V shed 3 bases and J 8 bases; nucleotides not matched to a gene: 12. CDR3 length equals 15 residues. The CDR3 sequence: CASSPNSRGQIGYTF. The CDR3 nucleotides are TGTGCCAGCTCACCGAATAGTAGGGGACAGATCGGCTACACCTTC.

This chain links TRBV12-3 or TRBV12-4 with TRBJ2-5; maybe TRBD1 (6 bases). V lost 5 bases and J lost 4, with 14 bases in between. The CDR3 has 14 residues. The CDR3 region is CASSPPDRVETQYF. The CDR3 DNA follows: TGTGCCAGCAGTCCGCCGGACAGAGTAGAGACCCAGTACTTC.

The chain links TRBV9 to TRBJ2-1; no clear D. The ends were cut back, 3 bases at V and 8 bases at J, with 18 bases in the middle. The length of the CDR3 is 15 residues. Germline-derived CDR1 and CDR2 are SGDLS and YYNGEE. CDR3 nucleotides: TGTGCCAGCAGCGGGTCTCAGAGCCAGTGGTATGAGCAGTTCTTC. This gives the protein CASSGSQSQWYEQFF.

In its sample, this clonotype was seen a few times. The CDR3 sequence: CASSGAGTSGRQFF. In nucleotides, the CDR3 is TGTGCCAGCAGCGGCGCCGGGACTAGCGGGCGGCAGTTCTTC. The V gene is TRBV6-2 or TRBV6-3, the J gene TRBJ2-1; 12 nucleotides agree with TRBD2. The CDR3 extends over 14 amino acids. Trimming removed 6 bases from V and 12 bases from J; junction bases left unmatched: 9. Germline V gene data show CDR1 as MNHEY and CDR2 as SVGEGT.

V usage is TRBV28 and J usage is TRBJ1-4, with 9 positions matching TRBD1. The CDR3 sequence is 15 residues long. V dropped 6 bases and J dropped 7; count of bases not matched to a gene: 9. Germline CDR1 MDHEN, CDR2 SYDVKM. The CDR3 nucleotides read TGTGCCAGCAGGGGCCGGGACAGGGTTAGTGAAAAACTGTTTTTT. Translation gives CASRGRDRVSEKLFF.

As concerns this clonotype: One end of the junction varies from germline; a read error may be responsible. The V gene is TRBV7-3, the J gene TRBJ2-3; 16 nucleotides align to TRBD2. The CDR3 is 16 amino acids. Germline CDR1 is SGHTA and CDR2 is FQGTGA. CDR3 protein: CASSTGTSGGAETQYF. The CDR3 nucleotides read TGTGCCAGCAGCACTGGGACTAGCGGGGGGGCAGAGACGCAGTATTTT.

This clonotype was counted only a few times. This chain connects TRBV5-6 to TRBJ2-5, with D perhaps matching TRBD1 or TRBD2 (5 bases each). The CDR3 runs to 12 residues. Germline V lookup: CDR1 SGHDT, CDR2 YYEEEE. With 4 bases removed from V and 4 bases from J, the gap between germline ends came to 8 bases. The CDR3 reads CASSTGAETQYF. CDR3 nucleotides: TGTGCCAGCAGCACCGGGGCAGAGACCCAGTACTTC.

This clonotype occurred a few times. J is TRBJ2-5 and V is TRBV5-1; D is perhaps TRBD1 or TRBD2 (7 bases each). The CDR3 length is 14 residues. Per germline, CDR1 SGHRS and CDR2 YFSETQ. Deletions cut 3 bases from V and 5 bases from J, with 14 bases between. DNA of the CDR3: TGCGCCAGCAGCTCCCCAGGGGGGGTGGAGACCCAGTACTTC. It translates to CASSSPGGVETQYF.

The V call is TRBV28, the J call TRBJ1-2; maybe TRBD1 (5 bases). V lost 7 bases, J lost 7 bases, and 19 bases lay in between. Germline CDR1 MDHEN, CDR2 SYDVKM. The CDR3 sequence is 14 residues long. The CDR3 DNA is TGTGCCAGCACTGGGGGACCTTGGGGCCCTGGCTACACCTTC. Translation: CASTGGPWGPGYTF.

This clonotype occurred a few times. This chain uses TRBV2 with TRBJ2-3; 7 bases match TRBD1. CDR1 is SNHLY, CDR2 FYNNEI, per germline. J was trimmed by 0 bases and V by 9 bases; bases with no gene match: 3. This CDR3 contains 13 residues. Here the CDR3 DNA reads TGTGCCAGGACAGGGAACAGCACAGATACGCAGTATTTT. Amino acids: CARTGNSTDTQYF.

This clonotype was counted between two and nine times. This sequence joins TRBV20-1 and TRBJ2-7; D is undetermined. V shed 1 base and J shed 2 bases, with 9 bases lying between them. CDR3 length: 13 amino acids. In germline, CDR1 is DFQATT, CDR2 SNEGSKA (reference sequence). Written as DNA, the CDR3 is TGCAGTGCTAGAGCGGGCAGCACCTACGAGCAGTACGTC. Translated, it gives CSARAGSTYEQYV.

The chain carries TRBV7-2 and TRBJ1-3; 7 bases fit TRBD1. Germline lookup yields CDR1 SGHTA and CDR2 FQGNSA. V was clipped by 5 bases and J by 2 bases; unmatched bases: 6. The CDR3 is made up of 15 amino acids. The CDR3 sequence: CASSQTRGTGNTIYF. The CDR3 nucleotides read TGTGCCAGCAGCCAGACCAGGGGGACTGGAAACACCATATATTTT.

This clonotype was counted between two and nine times. The chain couples TRBV2 to TRBJ2-5; 7 positions agree with TRBD1. Germline CDR1 SNHLY, CDR2 FYNNEI. With V trimmed by 5 bases and J by 0 bases, 6 bases remained unmatched. This CDR3 region has 15 residues. DNA for the CDR3: TGTGCCAGCAGTTCGAGCAGGGGGTACCAAGAGACCCAGTACTTC. Protein sequence: CASSSSRGYQETQYF.

The V call is TRBV7-2, the J call TRBJ2-1; 9 bases are shared with TRBD1. This CDR3 spans 16 amino acids. The J segment lost 4 bases and the V segment lost 3 bases, leaving 7 bases of the junction unmatched. The germline V gene has CDR1 SGHTA and CDR2 FQGNSA. The CDR3 nucleotides are TGTGCCAGCAGCTTTACCGGGACAGGGAGTTACAATGAGCAGTTCTTC. It specifies CASSFTGTGSYNEQFF.

The chain carries TRBV28 and TRBJ2-1, with TRBD1 matching over 8 bases. The germline CDR1 and CDR2 sequences are MDHEN and SYDVKM. The junction had 4 bases not matched to a gene; V was cut back by 3 bases and J by 6 bases. The CDR3 loop spans 14 amino acids. The CDR3 reads CASSFEDRGNEQFF. The DNA for the CDR3 is TGTGCCAGCAGTTTCGAAGACAGGGGCAATGAGCAGTTCTTC.

The gene calls are TRBV7-2 and TRBJ2-2, with unresolved D. The CDR3 runs to 16 residues. Germline V lookup: CDR1 SGHTA, CDR2 FQGNSA. The V end lost 4 bases, the J end lost 7 bases, and 19 bases lay between the germline ends. CDR3 bases: TGTGCCAGCAGCTCCCCTGGGGTGAGACGGATCGGGGAGCTGTTTTTT. Its protein is CASSSPGVRRIGELFF.

This clonotype was counted only a few times. The gene calls are TRBV5-4 and TRBJ1-2, with unresolved D. V gave up 2 bases and J gave up 3 bases, with 11 bases separating them. The germline gives CDR1 SGHNT, CDR2 YYREEE (reference sequence). The CDR3 runs to 14 residues. The CDR3, as DNA: TGTGCCAGCAGCTTCAGGACGCCGGACTATGGCTACACCTTC. The encoded protein is CASSFRTPDYGYTF.